One TCR beta chain is described in this entry. Its target antigen remains unknown. Per-nucleotide qualities are absent, and no much larger clonotype sits a single base away. These data originate in a study of siplizumab effects on memory and regulatory T cells (dated by TCRdb to between 2019 and 2020). Turning to the overall study: Across 7 or 8 responder-stimulator pairs, paired mixed lymphocyte reactions were conducted with siplizumab at around 0.95 ug/mL and without drug. The study examined how the anti-CD2 antibody siplizumab affects alloreactive T-cell subsets in allogeneic mixed lymphocyte reactions built from human PBMCs.

Mixed lymphocyte reaction cells were cocultured at 37°C for more than 5 days. After responder PBMCs were labelled with CFSE and stimulator PBMCs with Violet Dye, the two populations were combined at a 1:1 ratio. TCRbeta CDR3 sequencing was performed on sorted unstimulated T cells and on proliferating T cells recovered from mixed lymphocyte reactions. Fresh whole blood from around 11 HLA-typed healthy donors was used to isolate PBMCs. After the mixed lymphocyte reaction, proliferating CFSE-low responder T cells were FACS-sorted for TCR sequencing. The paper's findings and limits, for the study overall: Because sequences at frequencies below about 10^-5 were poorly captured, only a minor fraction of alloreactive clones could be mapped back to unstimulated subsets. Among mappable alloreactive CD4+ clones, an average Treg-derived fraction of approximately 73% was observed with siplizumab, compared with approximately 25% in control reactions. Roughly 75-95% of proliferating CD4+ or CD8+ clones could not be assigned a naive or memory phenotype. Siplizumab significantly reduced the cumulative frequency of alloreactive sequences traceable to unstimulated CD4+ memory T cells. The suppressive function of proliferating Tregs from siplizumab cultures was not functionally confirmed. Unstimulated naive T cells appeared more diverse than memory T cells, and naive cells seemed to contribute substantially to the alloresponse.

Library preparation employed the immunoSEQ multiplex PCR assay. The deep sequencing platform assayed some 90,000 TCR templates per sample. Genomic DNA extracted from sorted T cells was the material used for TCRbeta CDR3 sequencing. As for the original processing: The R programming language was used for clonal analysis of TCRbeta CDR3 data. Alloreactive CD4+ and CD8+ clones were identified by comparing unstimulated samples to CFSE-low samples taken after the reaction. Alloreactive CD4+ clones were assigned to regulatory or non-regulatory origin by matching sequences to sorted unstimulated Treg and non-Treg repertoires. TCRdb holds this immuneACCESS table with in-frame rearrangements only. Some clones are missing; in checked studies, unresolved V genes explain under half, and the rest has no known cause. Clone size and V and J calls were adopted from that table, with D and trimming inferred from the DNA. The sample data list about 15,000 clones, and approximately 49% of these were observed just once. Roughly 10% of the sample is held by the ten biggest clonotypes.

V is pruned by 5 bases and J by 5 bases, leaving 5 bases of the junction without a gene match. From the cysteine up to the phenylalanine, the CDR3 has a length of 13 residues. Just the 39-base CDR3 DNA is kept, in frame starting at base 1. From a lookup of the germline V gene (reference sequence), CDR1 and CDR2 are SEHNR and FQNEAQ. The clonotype comes from a human donor in good health; the cells came from an allogeneic mixed lymphocyte reaction. The sequence joins TRBV7-9 to TRBJ2-7; TRBD1 fits 8 bases in the junction. Sequencing was carried out using CFSE-low (dividing) CD4+ T cells sorted from an allogeneic mixed lymphocyte reaction. The CDR3 loop reads CASSRTGSHEQYF. The nucleotide sequence reads as follows: TGTGCCAGCAGCCGGACAGGGAGCCACGAGCAGTACTTC.